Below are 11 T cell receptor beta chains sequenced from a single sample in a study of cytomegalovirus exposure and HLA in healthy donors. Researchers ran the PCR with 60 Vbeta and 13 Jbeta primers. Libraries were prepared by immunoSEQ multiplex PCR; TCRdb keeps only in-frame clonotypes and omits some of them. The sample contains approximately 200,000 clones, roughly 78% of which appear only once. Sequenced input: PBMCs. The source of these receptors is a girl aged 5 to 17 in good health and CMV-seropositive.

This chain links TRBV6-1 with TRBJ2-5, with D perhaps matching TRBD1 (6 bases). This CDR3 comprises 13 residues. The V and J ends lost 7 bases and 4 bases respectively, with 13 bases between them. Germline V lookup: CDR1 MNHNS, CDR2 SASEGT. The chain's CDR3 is CASTRTETETQYF. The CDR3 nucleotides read TGTGCCAGCACCAGGACAGAGACAGAGACCCAGTACTTC.

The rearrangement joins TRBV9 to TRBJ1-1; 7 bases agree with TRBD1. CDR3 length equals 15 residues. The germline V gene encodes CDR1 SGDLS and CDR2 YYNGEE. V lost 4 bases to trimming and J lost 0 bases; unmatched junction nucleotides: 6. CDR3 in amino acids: CASSPRQGLNTEAFF. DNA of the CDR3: TGTGCCAGCAGCCCTCGACAGGGACTGAACACTGAAGCTTTCTTT.

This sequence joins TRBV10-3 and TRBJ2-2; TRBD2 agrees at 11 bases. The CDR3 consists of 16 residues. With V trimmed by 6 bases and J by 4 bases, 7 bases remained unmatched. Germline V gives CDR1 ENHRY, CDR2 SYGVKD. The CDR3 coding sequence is TGTGCCATCAGGACACTAGCGGGGGAGGTCACCGGGGAGCTGTTTTTT. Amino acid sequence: CAIRTLAGEVTGELFF.

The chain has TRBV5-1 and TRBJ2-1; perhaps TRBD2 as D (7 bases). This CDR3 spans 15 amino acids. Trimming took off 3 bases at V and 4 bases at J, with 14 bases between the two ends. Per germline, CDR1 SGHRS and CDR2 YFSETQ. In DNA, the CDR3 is TGCGCCAGCAGCTGGAGGGGGGGGGCTTACAATGAGCAGTTCTTC. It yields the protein CASSWRGGAYNEQFF.

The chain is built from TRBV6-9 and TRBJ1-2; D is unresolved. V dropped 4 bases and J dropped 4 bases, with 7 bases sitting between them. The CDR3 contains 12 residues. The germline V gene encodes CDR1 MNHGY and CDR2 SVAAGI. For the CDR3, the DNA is TGTGCCAGCAGTTTGTATCGCTATGGCTACACCTTC. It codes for CASSLYRYGYTF.

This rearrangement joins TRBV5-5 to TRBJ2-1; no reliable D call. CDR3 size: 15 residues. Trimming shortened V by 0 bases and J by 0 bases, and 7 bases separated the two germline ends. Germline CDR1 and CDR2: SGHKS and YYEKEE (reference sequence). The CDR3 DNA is TGTGCCAGCAGCTTGGTATCGAGCTCCTACAATGAGCAGTTCTTC. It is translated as CASSLVSSSYNEQFF.

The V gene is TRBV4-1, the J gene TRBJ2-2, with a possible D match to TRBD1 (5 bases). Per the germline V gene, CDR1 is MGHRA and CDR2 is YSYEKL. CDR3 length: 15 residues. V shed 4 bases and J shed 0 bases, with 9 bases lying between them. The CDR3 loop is CASSRTDTNTGELFF. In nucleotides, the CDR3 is TGCGCCAGCAGCCGAACGGACACGAACACCGGGGAGCTGTTTTTT.

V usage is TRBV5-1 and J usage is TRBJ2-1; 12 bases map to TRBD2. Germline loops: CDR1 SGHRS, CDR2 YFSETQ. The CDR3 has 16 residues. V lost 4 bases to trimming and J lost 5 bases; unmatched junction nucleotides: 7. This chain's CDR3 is CASSIVGLAGNNEQFF. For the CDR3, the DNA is TGCGCCAGCAGCATCGTCGGACTAGCGGGGAACAATGAGCAGTTCTTC.

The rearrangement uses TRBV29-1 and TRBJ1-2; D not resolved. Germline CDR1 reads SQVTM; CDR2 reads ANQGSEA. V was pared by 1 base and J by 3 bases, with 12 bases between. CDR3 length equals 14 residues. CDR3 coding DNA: TGCAGCGTTGAAGGTGGACTCCACGACTATGGCTACACCTTC. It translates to CSVEGGLHDYGYTF. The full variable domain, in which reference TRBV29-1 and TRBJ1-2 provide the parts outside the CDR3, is SAVISQKPSRDICQRGTSLTIQCQVDSQVTMMFWYRQQPGQSLTLIATANQGSEATYESGFVIDKFPISRPNLTFSTLTVSNMSPEDSSIYLCSVEGGLHDYGYTFGSGTRLTVV.

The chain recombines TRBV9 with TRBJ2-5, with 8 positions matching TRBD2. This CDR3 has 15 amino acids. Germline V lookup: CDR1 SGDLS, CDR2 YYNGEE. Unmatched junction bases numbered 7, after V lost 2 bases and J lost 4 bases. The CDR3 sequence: CASSVDRGGLETQYF. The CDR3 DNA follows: TGTGCCAGCAGCGTCGACCGGGGGGGCCTAGAGACCCAGTACTTC.

CDR3 in DNA: TGTGCCAGCAGCCGACTGGGGCCCTCCTACGAGCAGTACTTC. It is translated as CASSRLGPSYEQYF. The chain uses TRBV7-9 and TRBJ2-7; D may be TRBD1 (5 bases). V was shortened by 5 bases and J by 0 bases, with 11 bases between the two germline ends. The CDR3 totals 14 residues. CDR1 is SEHNR, CDR2 FQNEAQ, per germline (reference sequence). Full variable domain (rest looked up from reference TRBV7-9 and TRBJ2-7): DTGVSQNPRHKITKRGQNVTFRCDPISEHNRLYWYRQTLGQGPEFLTYFQNEAQLEKSRLLSDRFSAERPKGSFSTLEIQRTEQGDSAMYLCASSRLGPSYEQYFGPGTRLTVT.